One sample yielded the 11 T cell receptor beta chains listed below, sequenced in a study of blood T cells in healthy people across ages. A second 7 to 11 cycle PCR used barcoded and J-beta primers. One entry per CDR3 protein, called by TCRdb with MiXCR from the 5' RACE reads. The profile shows over 1.5 million distinct CDR3 sequences, 49% of them singletons. The sample comprised blood. Receptors originate from a woman in her thirties or forties in good health.

Worth noting for this clonotype: One junction end disagrees with the germline gene, perhaps due to a read error. The chain employs TRBV20-1 and TRBJ2-5; D remains ambiguous. Germline-derived CDR1 and CDR2 are DFQATT and SNEGSKA (reference sequence). This CDR3 has 12 amino acids. CDR3 bases: TGCAGCGCTAGGAAGGGATCCAATGAGCAGTACTTC. Translation gives CSARKGSNEQYF.

The rearrangement uses TRBV6-5 and TRBJ1-6, with a possible D match to TRBD1 (5 bases). Between the trimmed V and J ends, which lost 2 bases and 0 bases, there was a span of 8 bases. Germline V gene lookup returns CDR1 MNHEY and CDR2 SVGAGI. The CDR3 consists of 16 residues. The CDR3 nucleotides are TGTGCCAGCAGTTACAGGGGCAGCTCCTATAATTCACCCCTCCACTTT. It codes for CASSYRGSSYNSPLHF.

This chain joins TRBV20-1 and TRBJ2-5; D gene uncertain. Germline assignment: CDR1 DFQATT and CDR2 SNEGSKA (reference sequence). Trimming took off 4 bases at V and 0 bases at J, with 12 bases between the two ends. The CDR3 contains 14 residues. The CDR3 is CSANKKVYQETQYF. In DNA, the CDR3 is TGCAGTGCTAACAAAAAGGTGTACCAAGAGACCCAGTACTTC.

The chain joins TRBV12-3 or TRBV12-4 to TRBJ1-6; D remains unclear. Between the trimmed V and J ends, which lost 3 bases and 8 bases, there was a span of 8 bases. The CDR3 length is 13 residues. CDR3 protein: CASSFFVDSPLHF. The CDR3 coding sequence is TGTGCCAGCAGTTTTTTCGTAGATTCACCCCTCCACTTT.

This chain uses TRBV7-2 with TRBJ2-3, with a weak D call TRBD2 (5 bases). The CDR3 contains 17 residues. Between the trimmed V and J ends, which lost 0 bases and 4 bases, there was a span of 17 bases. Germline V gene lookup returns CDR1 SGHTA and CDR2 FQGNSA. This chain's CDR3 is CASSLASSRRFPDTQYF. The CDR3 DNA reads TGTGCCAGCAGCTTAGCTTCCAGTCGGAGGTTTCCAGATACGCAGTATTTT.

This chain connects TRBV6-5 to TRBJ2-1, with D uncertain. CDR1 and CDR2 (germline): MNHEY, SVGAGI. This CDR3 is built from 13 residues. With 7 bases removed from V and 6 bases from J, the gap between germline ends came to 13 bases. Here the CDR3 reads CASTGIPGNEQFF. The DNA for the CDR3 is TGTGCCAGCACTGGGATCCCTGGCAATGAGCAGTTCTTC.

The chain joins TRBV7-9 to TRBJ2-5, with D possibly TRBD1 on 6 matching bases. With 5 bases removed from V and 5 bases from J, the gap between germline ends came to 12 bases. This CDR3 comprises 13 residues. Germline assignment: CDR1 SEHNR and CDR2 FQNEAQ (reference sequence). The CDR3 loop reads CASSDNRVETQYF. DNA of the CDR3: TGTGCCAGCAGCGACAACAGGGTCGAGACCCAGTACTTC.

The chain has TRBV21-1 and TRBJ2-7; the listed D gene, TRBD1, was not tested against the DNA. TRBV21-1 is designated a pseudogene. The CDR3 totals 12 residues. CDR3 loop: CAGDRDSYEQYF. CDR3 DNA: TGTGCCGGGGACAGGGACTCCTACGAGCAGTACTTC.

The chain uses TRBV7-2 and TRBJ1-2; a possible D gene is TRBD1 (5 bases). The germline gives CDR1 SGHTA, CDR2 FQGNSA. CDR3 length equals 16 residues. The V end lost 3 bases, the J end lost 2 bases, and 16 bases lay between the germline ends. Here the CDR3 reads CASSLGPSVRNYGYTF. CDR3 DNA sequence: TGTGCCAGCAGCTTGGGGCCCTCGGTCCGCAACTATGGCTACACCTTC.

The chain has TRBV5-1 and TRBJ1-5; TRBD1 matches 10 bases. Germline values: CDR1 SGHRS, CDR2 YFSETQ. CDR3 length: 17 amino acids. With V trimmed by 4 bases and J by 1 base, 8 bases remained unmatched. The CDR3 nucleotides are TGCGCCAGCAGCATGACAGGGGGCGAAGGGAGCAATCAGCCCCAGCATTTT. Translation gives CASSMTGGEGSNQPQHF.

Points on this clonotype: One base away lies a much larger clone, so this may be a sequencing read error. The gene calls are TRBV20-1 and TRBJ2-3; 12 nucleotides line up with TRBD2. Looked up from germline, CDR1 is DFQATT and CDR2 is SNEGSKA (reference sequence). V gave up 0 bases and J gave up 4 bases; unmatched junction bases: 14. This CDR3 has 19 amino acids. The CDR3 sequence is CSARDHRPQTSGGADTQYF. For the CDR3, the DNA is TGCAGTGCTAGAGATCACAGGCCCCAGACTAGCGGGGGAGCAGATACGCAGTATTTT.